One sample yielded the 5 T cell receptor beta chains listed below, sequenced in a study of blood T cell repertoires in COVID-19. The assay was immunoSEQ multiplex PCR, and TCRdb's table has in-frame clones only and misses some. The sample holds 70,000 or so clones, around 89% seen once. The sequenced sample consisted of peripheral blood. The receptor source for this set is a human donor in a cohort sampled during active COVID-19.

This sequence joins TRBV6-1 and TRBJ2-3, with 7 bases aligning to TRBD2. The germline CDR1 and CDR2 sequences are MNHNS and SASEGT. The CDR3 has 17 residues. V was pared by 2 bases and J by 3 bases, with 11 bases of the junction left unmatched. The CDR3 loop reads CASSEYGAGVLTDTQYF. The CDR3 nucleotides are TGTGCCAGCAGTGAATATGGGGCGGGAGTTCTTACAGATACGCAGTATTTT.

The rearrangement joins TRBV6-5 to TRBJ2-5; 9 positions agree with TRBD1. The germline V gene encodes CDR1 MNHEY and CDR2 SVGAGI. J was trimmed by 5 bases and V by 6 bases; bases with no gene match: 10. The length of the CDR3 is 15 residues. The CDR3 is CASRAYRGRGETQYF. CDR3 coding DNA: TGTGCCAGCAGGGCCTACAGGGGGCGGGGGGAGACCCAGTACTTC.

The J gene is TRBJ2-2, the V gene TRBV7-8, with TRBD2 identical over 9 bases. With 1 base clipped from V and 5 bases from J, the junction kept 11 bases outside the gene matches. The germline CDR1 and CDR2 sequences are SGHVS and FQNEAQ. There are 18 residues in the CDR3. CDR3 loop: CASSLVGSGGRVTGELFF. The CDR3 nucleotides read TGTGCCAGCAGCTTAGTAGGGAGTGGCGGGAGGGTGACCGGGGAGCTGTTTTTT.

With regard to this clone: An end of the junction differs from the germline gene, which may be a read error. Other nucleotide sequences from this sample produce the same CDR3. V gene TRBV19 combines with J gene TRBJ2-5; 9 bases are a match to TRBD2. The CDR3 has 14 residues. Germline CDR1 reads LNHDA; CDR2 reads SQIVND (reference sequence). CDR3 DNA: TGTGCCAGTAGCATAGCGGGAGCCCCGGGGGCCCAGTACTTC. It translates to CASSIAGAPGAQYF.

This chain links TRBV7-6 with TRBJ1-1; D gene unclear. The V gene lost 1 base and the J gene lost 1 base, with 4 bases spanning the gap. CDR3 length: 13 amino acids. Per the germline V gene, CDR1 is SGHVS and CDR2 is FNYEAQ. DNA of the CDR3: TGTGCCAGCAGCTTAGGGGCGAACACTGAAGCTTTCTTT. Residues: CASSLGANTEAFF.